These 29 T cell receptor beta chains originate from one sample sequenced in a study of blood T cell repertoires in COVID-19 (dated by TCRdb to 2020 to 2021). Libraries were made using the immunoSEQ multiplex PCR assay. Held by TCRdb, this immuneACCESS table contains in-frame sequences only and omits some clones. Under half of the omission traces to an unresolved V gene where checked; the cause of the rest is unknown. Here the sample has roughly 240,000 clones; about 87% occur a single time. In total, the top ten clones hold about 2.5% of the sample. Sequenced input: PBMCs or T cells enriched from blood (not recorded which). Every receptor here comes from a woman aged 40 to 50 with acute COVID-19.

This clone has only a few counts. The chain couples TRBV25-1 to TRBJ2-5, with a weak D call TRBD2 (5 bases). The CDR3 has 13 residues. Germline CDR1 MGHDK, CDR2 SYGVNS. The V end lost 4 bases, the J end lost 5 bases, and 11 bases lay between the germline ends. The CDR3 loop reads CASSVGSHETQYF. For the CDR3, the DNA is TGTGCCAGCAGTGTTGGGAGTCACGAGACCCAGTACTTC.

Only a few counts were recorded for this clone. The chain uses TRBV5-1 and TRBJ2-5; TRBD2 might be the D (7 bases). The germline gives CDR1 SGHRS, CDR2 YFSETQ. This CDR3 has 15 amino acids. The V end lost 4 bases, the J end lost 3 bases, and 16 bases lay between the germline ends. In DNA, the CDR3 is TGCGCCAGCAGCCCCAACGCGGGGGCAAAAGAGACCCAGTACTTC. Translated: CASSPNAGAKETQYF. The full variable domain, in which reference TRBV5-1 and TRBJ2-5 provide the parts outside the CDR3, is KAGVTQTPRYLIKTRGQQVTLSCSPISGHRSVSWYQQTPGQGLQFLFEYFSETQRNKGNFPGRFSGRQFSNSRSEMNVSTLELGDSALYLCASSPNAGAKETQYFGPGTRLLVL.

This chain links TRBV6-6 with TRBJ2-5; the D gene is possibly TRBD2 (6 bases). The CDR3 contains 22 residues. Germline V gene sequence: CDR1 MNHNY, CDR2 SVGAGI (reference sequence). Trimming removed 5 bases from V and 5 bases from J, with 39 bases in between. CDR3 nucleotide sequence: TGTGCCAGCAGTCCGGCGACTAGGAGGCCCCACCCTGTCCGTATTAACGCGGAGACCCAGTACTTC. Its protein is CASSPATRRPHPVRINAETQYF.

The chain uses TRBV25-1 and TRBJ1-1; D is unresolved. Trimming removed 2 bases from V and 9 bases from J, with 10 bases in between. This CDR3 region has 12 residues. Germline V lookup: CDR1 MGHDK, CDR2 SYGVNS. In DNA form, the CDR3 reads TGTGCCAGCAGTGAAGGGCAAGGAAAAGCTTTCTTT. Its translation: CASSEGQGKAFF.

The rearrangement joins TRBV19 to TRBJ1-5; 8 nucleotides match TRBD1. Per the germline V gene, CDR1 is LNHDA and CDR2 is SQIVND (reference sequence). CDR3 size: 16 residues. V was pared by 5 bases and J by 5 bases, with 11 bases of the junction left unmatched. The CDR3 reads CASSATDRGNHQPQHF. For the CDR3, the DNA is TGTGCCAGTAGTGCTACTGACAGGGGAAATCATCAGCCCCAGCATTTT.

This clone was counted between two and nine times. The chain uses TRBV23-1 and TRBJ2-7, with TRBD2 as a possible D gene (6 bases). TRBV23-1 is designated an ORF whose function remains uncertain. The CDR3 is 18 residues long. V lost 0 bases to trimming and J lost 0 bases, with 18 bases between them. The CDR3 loop is CASSQSRSRRVSSYEQYF. The CDR3 DNA follows: TGCGCCAGCAGTCAATCGAGGTCGAGGAGGGTTAGCTCCTACGAGCAGTACTTC.

This clone showed up many times. The V and J genes are TRBV4-3 and TRBJ2-1; TRBD2 might be the D (5 bases). V was cut by 4 bases and J by 9 bases, with 22 bases left in between. The germline gives CDR1 LGHNA, CDR2 YSLEER. CDR3 size: 16 residues. CDR3 residues: CASSPHFERIQSEQFF. The DNA of the CDR3 is TGCGCCAGCAGCCCCCATTTCGAGCGGATACAATCTGAGCAGTTCTTC.

V is TRBV6-4 and J is TRBJ1-6; D gene unclear. V lost 2 bases and J 7 bases, leaving 9 bases between the germline ends. The CDR3 covers 14 residues. Per the germline V gene, CDR1 is MRHNA and CDR2 is SNTAGT. CDR3 DNA sequence: TGTGCCAGCAGTGACACGACGGAGAATTCACCCCTCCACTTT. Amino acid sequence: CASSDTTENSPLHF.

The V call is TRBV2, the J call TRBJ2-2; TRBD2 matches at 9 bases. The CDR3 has 16 amino acids. V shed 8 bases, J shed 1 base, and the junction held 8 bases outside the gene matches. CDR1 and CDR2 (germline): SNHLY, FYNNEI. The CDR3 DNA reads TGTGCCAGCTCGCGGGAGGGCCAGAGGAACACCGGGGAGCTGTTTTTT. Translating it yields CASSREGQRNTGELFF.

The chain combines TRBV5-6 with TRBJ1-3; possible D gene TRBD1, 5 bases. This CDR3 is 14 amino acids long. CDR1 and CDR2 (germline): SGHDT, YYEEEE. V was trimmed by 2 bases and J by 7 bases, leaving 13 bases between them. CDR3 sequence reads: CASSFPGNMNTIYF. DNA of the CDR3: TGTGCCAGCAGCTTTCCAGGGAATATGAACACCATATATTTT.

The gene calls are TRBV18 and TRBJ2-1; D perhaps matches TRBD2 (6 bases). This CDR3 is 12 amino acids long. CDR1 is KGHSH and CDR2 is LQKENI in the germline V gene. V gave up 6 bases and J gave up 10 bases, with 13 bases separating them. Here the CDR3 reads CASSDGGGEQFF. In DNA form, the CDR3 reads TGTGCCAGCTCGGACGGGGGTGGGGAGCAGTTCTTC.

For the CDR3, the DNA is TGTGCCAGCAGCAGACTGGAAGACTATGGCTACACCTTC. Translation: CASSRLEDYGYTF. The chain links TRBV11-3 to TRBJ1-2; D not certain. CDR3 length: 13 amino acids. Trimming removed 5 bases at V and 3 bases at J, with 10 bases between. Germline V gives CDR1 SGHNT, CDR2 YENEEA.

This clone turned up a few times. The chain carries TRBV7-8 and TRBJ2-2; 9 bases are a match to TRBD1. The germline CDR1 and CDR2 sequences are SGHVS and FQNEAQ. There are 15 residues in the CDR3. The V and J ends lost 4 bases and 5 bases, in that order; junction bases with no gene match: 5. The CDR3 sequence is CASSSDRGYTGELFF. The CDR3 DNA reads TGTGCCAGCAGCTCGGACAGGGGATATACCGGGGAGCTGTTTTTT. The full variable domain, rest sourced from reference TRBV7-8 and TRBJ2-2, is GAGVSQSPRYKVAKRGQDVALRCDPISGHVSLFWYQQALGQGPEFLTYFQNEAQLDKSGLPSDRFFAERPEGSVSTLKIQRTQQEDSAVYLCASSSDRGYTGELFFGEGSRLTVL.

The V gene is TRBV4-3, the J gene TRBJ1-1, with D possibly being TRBD1 (5 bases). Germline V gene lookup returns CDR1 LGHNA and CDR2 YSLEER. The CDR3 contains 18 residues. V was trimmed by 0 bases and J by 1 base, leaving 18 bases between them. The CDR3 here is CASSQDYAGRNENTEAFF. For the CDR3, the DNA is TGCGCCAGCAGCCAAGATTATGCGGGACGGAACGAGAACACTGAAGCTTTCTTT.

The CDR3 region is CASREQGAGNTIYF. The CDR3 DNA reads TGTGCCAGCCGGGAACAGGGGGCAGGAAACACCATATATTTT. The rearrangement joins TRBV11-2 to TRBJ1-3, with 9 bases that match TRBD1. The junction had 6 bases not matched to a gene; V was cut back by 8 bases and J by 4 bases. The CDR3 has 14 amino acids. In germline, CDR1 is SGHAT, CDR2 FQNNGV.

The genes are TRBV7-2 and TRBJ2-2, with D perhaps TRBD2 (5 bases). The CDR3 loop spans 16 amino acids. The V end lost 2 bases, the J end lost 5 bases, and 15 bases lay between the germline ends. Germline V gene data show CDR1 as SGHTA and CDR2 as FQGNSA. Here the CDR3 reads CASSLLPASHTGELFF. CDR3 DNA: TGTGCCAGCAGCTTACTTCCCGCTAGCCATACCGGGGAGCTGTTTTTT.

The J gene is TRBJ1-5, the V gene TRBV7-2, with no clear D. The CDR3 loop spans 13 amino acids. Trimming took off 7 bases at V and 4 bases at J, with 11 bases between the two ends. The germline gives CDR1 SGHTA, CDR2 FQGNSA. CDR3 in amino acids: CASKEGRNQPQHF. As DNA, the CDR3 is TGTGCCAGCAAGGAGGGAAGGAATCAGCCCCAGCATTTT.

This sequence joins TRBV9 and TRBJ1-6, with TRBD1 matching over 7 bases. The CDR3 contains 16 residues. Germline loops: CDR1 SGDLS, CDR2 YYNGEE. V lost 4 bases and J lost 5; bases outside the gene matches: 9. CDR3 loop: CASSRGTAGDNSPLHF. The CDR3, as DNA: TGTGCCAGCAGCCGAGGGACAGCGGGGGATAATTCACCCCTCCACTTT. The full variable domain, with the rest looked up from reference TRBV9 and TRBJ1-6, is DSGVTQTPKHLITATGQRVTLRCSPRSGDLSVYWYQQSLDQGLQFLIQYYNGEERAKGNILERFSAQQFPDLHSELNLSSLELGDSALYFCASSRGTAGDNSPLHFGNGTRLTVT.

In its sample, this clone was seen once. This chain joins TRBV9 and TRBJ1-6; the D is unclear. V lost 0 bases to trimming and J lost 0 bases, with 7 bases between them. CDR3 length: 16 amino acids. In germline, CDR1 is SGDLS, CDR2 YYNGEE. The CDR3 DNA reads TGTGCCAGCAGCGTAGGAGGCAGCTCCTATAATTCACCCCTCCACTTT. This sequence encodes CASSVGGSSYNSPLHF.

The chain links TRBV30 to TRBJ2-2, with D possibly matching TRBD2 (5 bases). The CDR3 has 15 amino acids. CDR1 is GTSNPN, CDR2 SVGIG, per germline (reference sequence). The V gene lost 1 base and the J gene lost 6 bases, with 15 bases spanning the gap. The CDR3, as DNA: TGTGCCTGGAGTGCCCTCCCGGGGTCCTCCGGGGAGCTGTTTTTT. Its translation: CAWSALPGSSGELFF.

The chain combines TRBV5-1 with TRBJ2-5; 10 bases agree with TRBD2. This CDR3 is 15 amino acids long. The V and J ends lost 0 bases and 2 bases, in that order; junction bases with no gene match: 1. The V gene's germline CDR1 is SGHRS and CDR2 YFSETQ. CDR3 region: CASSLVAGGQETQYF. CDR3 DNA sequence: TGCGCCAGCAGCTTGGTAGCGGGGGGACAAGAGACCCAGTACTTC.

A note on this clone: The sample carries other DNA sequences with the same CDR3. The J gene is TRBJ1-6, the V gene TRBV9; 8 bases align to TRBD1. This CDR3 comprises 14 residues. Germline lookup yields CDR1 SGDLS and CDR2 YYNGEE. The V segment lost 3 bases and the J segment 6 bases; nucleotides outside the gene matches: 2. For the CDR3, the DNA is TGTGCCAGCAGCGCCCAGGGGGCTAATTCACCCCTCCACTTT. Amino acids: CASSAQGANSPLHF.

The chain recombines TRBV6-2 or TRBV6-3 with TRBJ1-1, with 8 bases identical to TRBD1. V shed 4 bases, J shed 4 bases, and the junction held 11 bases outside the gene matches. CDR3 size: 16 residues. CDR1 is MNHEY and CDR2 is SVGEGT in the germline V gene. The CDR3 reads CASSWVVQGGSTEAFF. The CDR3 DNA reads TGTGCCAGCAGTTGGGTCGTACAGGGGGGCAGCACTGAAGCTTTCTTT.

The chain recombines TRBV24-1 with TRBJ1-3; the D gene is possibly TRBD1 (6 bases). Trimming took 4 bases from V and 4 from J, leaving 16 bases between them. This CDR3 comprises 16 residues. Germline lookup yields CDR1 KGHDR and CDR2 SFDVKD. CDR3 protein: CATSDPGRGKGNTIYF. The CDR3 coding sequence is TGTGCCACCAGTGACCCCGGTAGGGGGAAAGGAAACACCATATATTTT.

This sequence joins TRBV5-6 and TRBJ1-1, with 8 bases that match TRBD1. After removal of 1 base from V and 2 bases from J, the junction contained 7 bases not matched to a gene. The germline V gene encodes CDR1 SGHDT and CDR2 YYEEEE. This CDR3 is built from 16 residues. The CDR3 nucleotides read TGTGCCAGCAGCTTGAGGGCAGGGGGCCTAAACACTGAAGCTTTCTTT. Translated: CASSLRAGGLNTEAFF.

The chain carries TRBV5-4 and TRBJ2-1; 10 positions match TRBD2. Germline V lookup: CDR1 SGHNT, CDR2 YYREEE (reference sequence). Trimming cost V 4 bases and J 6 bases; bases outside gene matches: 7. This CDR3 contains 15 residues. The CDR3 loop is CASSPRAGGFNEQFF. The CDR3 coding sequence is TGTGCCAGCAGCCCCAGAGCGGGGGGGTTCAATGAGCAGTTCTTC.

This clone was observed a handful of times. The chain carries TRBV5-1 and TRBJ2-2; D possibly corresponds to TRBD1 (5 bases). The germline V gene encodes CDR1 SGHRS and CDR2 YFSETQ. The CDR3 length is 13 residues. With 1 base removed from V and 7 bases from J, the gap between germline ends came to 8 bases. CDR3 DNA: TGCGCCAGCAGCTTGCCCAGGGACGGGGAGCTGTTTTTT. It is translated as CASSLPRDGELFF.

The chain joins TRBV7-2 to TRBJ2-7; D might be TRBD2 (6 bases). V was shortened by 0 bases and J by 7 bases, with 13 bases between the two germline ends. Germline CDR1 is SGHTA and CDR2 is FQGNSA. The length of the CDR3 is 14 residues. CDR3 nucleotide sequence: TGTGCCAGCAGCTTAGCGGCACACGCGGGGGAGCAGTACTTC. It encodes CASSLAAHAGEQYF.

The V gene is TRBV19, the J gene TRBJ1-5, with TRBD1 identical over 11 bases. Looked up from germline, CDR1 is LNHDA and CDR2 is SQIVND (reference sequence). The V gene end was trimmed by 6 bases and the J gene end by 0 bases; junction bases not matched to a gene: 10. The CDR3 is made up of 18 amino acids. This CDR3 reads CASSADRGRFHSNQPQHF. CDR3 nucleotide sequence: TGTGCCAGTAGCGCGGACAGGGGGCGGTTCCATAGCAATCAGCCCCAGCATTTT.